This TCR beta chain was obtained from a study of control samples from healthy donors and cancer patients. The CDR3 runs to 16 residues. The V gene end was trimmed by 6 bases and the J gene end by 9 bases; junction bases not matched to a gene: 11. The germline CDR1 and CDR2 sequences are MNHEY and SMNVEV (reference sequence). Method: immunoSEQ multiplex PCR; TCRdb's copy keeps in-frame clones and lacks some. The sample comprises 89,000 or so clones, 70% to 90% of which are singletons, and around 18% rests with the top ten. V usage is TRBV27 and J usage is TRBJ1-4; 12 bases are shared with TRBD1. The specimen sequenced was blood. The clonotype was recovered from a man between 50 and 59 years old in good health. The CDR3 spells CASRGQGAIGVQKLFF. The CDR3 region has the DNA TGTGCCAGCAGGGGACAGGGGGCGATCGGAGTCCAAAAACTGTTTTTT.